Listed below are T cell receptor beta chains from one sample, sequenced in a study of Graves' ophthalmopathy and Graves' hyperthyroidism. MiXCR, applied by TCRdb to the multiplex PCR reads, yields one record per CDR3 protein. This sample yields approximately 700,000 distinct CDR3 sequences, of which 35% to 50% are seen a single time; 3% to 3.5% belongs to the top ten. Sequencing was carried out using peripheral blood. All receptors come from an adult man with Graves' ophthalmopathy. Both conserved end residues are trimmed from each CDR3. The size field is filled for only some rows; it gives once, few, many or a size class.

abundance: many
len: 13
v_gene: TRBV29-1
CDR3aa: SVRGSGTERYEQY

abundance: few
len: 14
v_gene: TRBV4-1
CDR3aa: ASSQVYGGWVQPQH

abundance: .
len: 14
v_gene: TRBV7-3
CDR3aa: ASSPRGGTRGNEQF

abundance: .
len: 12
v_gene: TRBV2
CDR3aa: ASRLGTGSSEQY

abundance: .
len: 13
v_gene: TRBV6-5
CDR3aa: ASSYSMLSNQPQH

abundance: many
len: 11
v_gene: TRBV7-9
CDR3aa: ASSPWDSYGYT

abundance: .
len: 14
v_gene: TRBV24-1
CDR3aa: ATSPKGKGQGPGYT

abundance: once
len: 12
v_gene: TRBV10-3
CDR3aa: ASSDVTSSYEQY

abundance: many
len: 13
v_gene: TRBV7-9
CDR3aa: ASSYRQGAGYGYT

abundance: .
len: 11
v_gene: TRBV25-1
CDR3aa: AGRQEPNTEAF

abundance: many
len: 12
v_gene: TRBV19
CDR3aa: ASSIRDGANVLT

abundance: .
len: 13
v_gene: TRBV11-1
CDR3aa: ASSLSREGTYGYT

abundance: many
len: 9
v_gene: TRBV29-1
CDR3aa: SGRQADTQY

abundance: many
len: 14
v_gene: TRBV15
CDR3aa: ATSRDGTGGFTEAF

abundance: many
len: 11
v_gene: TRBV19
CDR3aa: ANSGQLNTEAF

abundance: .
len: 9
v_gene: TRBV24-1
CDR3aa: ATSPGGTQY

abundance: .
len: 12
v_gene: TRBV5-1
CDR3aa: ASSTTTMNTEAF

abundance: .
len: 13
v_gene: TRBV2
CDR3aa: ASSGDRDTNQPQH

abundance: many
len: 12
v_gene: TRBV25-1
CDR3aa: ASSSDRYNSPLH

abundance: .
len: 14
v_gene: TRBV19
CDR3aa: ASSINNRGINSPLH

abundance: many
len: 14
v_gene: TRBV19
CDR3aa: ASSIILRYSNQPQH

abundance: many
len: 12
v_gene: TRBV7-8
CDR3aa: ASSFRDRVTEAF

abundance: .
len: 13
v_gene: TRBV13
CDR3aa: ASSFAGTGSSPLH

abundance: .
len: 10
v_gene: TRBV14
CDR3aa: ASSQGPYGNT

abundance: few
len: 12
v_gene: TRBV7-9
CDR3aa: ASSPSGGVFEQY

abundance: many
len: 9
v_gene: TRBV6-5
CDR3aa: ASSNLETQY

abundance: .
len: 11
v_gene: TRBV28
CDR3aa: ARLFKGQDEQY

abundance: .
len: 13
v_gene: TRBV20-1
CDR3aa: SASIASGPRGEQY

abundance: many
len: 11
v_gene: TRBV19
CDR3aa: ASSTGQRETQY

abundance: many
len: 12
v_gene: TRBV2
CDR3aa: ASSEAPRVHEQY

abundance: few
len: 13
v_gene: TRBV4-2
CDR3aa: ASSQETSGGYEQY

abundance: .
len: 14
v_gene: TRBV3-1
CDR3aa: ASSMDRGRQRETQY

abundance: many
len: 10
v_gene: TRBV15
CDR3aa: ATSSTLETQY

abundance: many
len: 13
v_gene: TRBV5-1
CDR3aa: ASSPVDRLTGELF

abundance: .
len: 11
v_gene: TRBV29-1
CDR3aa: SAQGLVGETQH

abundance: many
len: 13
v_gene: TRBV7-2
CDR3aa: ASSPPGLRPHEQY

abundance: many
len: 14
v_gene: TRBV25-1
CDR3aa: ASSRDTSSGANVLT

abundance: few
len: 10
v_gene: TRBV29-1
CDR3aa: SVGAGQETQY

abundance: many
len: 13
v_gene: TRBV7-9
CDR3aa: ASSRPITRNTEAF

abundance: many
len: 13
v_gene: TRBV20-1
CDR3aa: SARGQGDANTEAF

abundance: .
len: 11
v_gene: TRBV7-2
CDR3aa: ASSPDSQETQH

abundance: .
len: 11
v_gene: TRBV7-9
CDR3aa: ASNFNPGNTIY

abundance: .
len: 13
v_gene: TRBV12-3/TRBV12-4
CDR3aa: ASSYSGGGVYEQY

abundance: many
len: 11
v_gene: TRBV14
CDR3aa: ASSSYPGETQY

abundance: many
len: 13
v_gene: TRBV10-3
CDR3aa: AISGKTLDSYEQY

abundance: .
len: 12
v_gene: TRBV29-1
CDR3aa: SVEGRGISETQY

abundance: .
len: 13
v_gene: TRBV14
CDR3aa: ASSFTRDSNSPLH

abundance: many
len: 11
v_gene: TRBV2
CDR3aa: ASRGGLLEKLF

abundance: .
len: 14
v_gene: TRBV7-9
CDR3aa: ASTGTGMDYHQPQH

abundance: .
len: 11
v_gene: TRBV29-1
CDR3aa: SVVGQGVNKQY

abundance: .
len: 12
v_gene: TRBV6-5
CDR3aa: ASSYGRGSYGYT